This TCR beta chain came from a study of identical twins. Study-wide points: Insertions ran lower in abundant cord blood beta clonotypes, though not in memory repertoires.

This clonotype has just a few counts. Its matching antigen is unknown. Germline V gene sequence: CDR1 SQVTM, CDR2 ANQGSEA. The CDR3 is 14 residues long. Trimming took 8 bases from V and 2 from J, leaving 18 bases between them. Everyone who donated was a healthy Caucasian. Through template switching, a universal primer site was introduced, and the cDNA contained unique molecular identifiers. TCRdb ran MiXCR on the 5' RACE reads and lists one entry per CDR3 protein. The sample shows about 660,000 distinct CDR3 sequences, over 8.5% of them seen only once. These data also featured in a second study, about yellow fever vaccine responses in identical twins.

This clonotype originated in a woman aged 18-30 years in good health. The sequencing sample was made of PBMCs. V gene TRBV29-1 combines with J gene TRBJ2-5, with a possible D match to TRBD2 (7 bases). The CDR3 sequence: CSTSPRGAQETQYF. CDR3 nucleotide sequence: TGCAGCACCAGCCCCCGGGGGGCACAAGAGACCCAGTACTTC.